This TCR beta chain emerged from a study of identical twins (dated by TCRdb to the mid-2010s). Regarding the study in general: The study deep-sequenced TCR alpha and beta repertoires from monozygotic twins, unrelated adults of various ages and cord blood to test whether fetal clonotypes persist. To rule out contamination, replicate twin experiments were performed at different times with different library preparation protocols.

The library relied on 5' RACE. This sample was sequenced with an Illumina HiSeq 2000. A universal primer binding site was introduced by template switching, and a unique molecular identifier was present in the final cDNA, enabling accurate counting of TCR cDNA molecules. First-strand cDNA for TCR alpha and beta chains was synthesized from specific primers in the conserved constant-segment region. To control for contamination, each cDNA library was double barcoded with a SMART-Mk sample barcode plus Illumina barcodes. TruSeq adapter sequences and Illumina sample barcodes were added in two successive PCR steps. Sequencing of the TCR alpha and beta cDNA libraries was done on the Illumina HiSeq platform using custom primers. In the source study's methods: MiGEC was used to process raw reads and extract unique molecular identifiers, and MiXCR was used to find CDR3 positions. For each individual, recombination models were inferred using an EM algorithm with the repgenHMM and IGoR tools. Shared clonotype analysis was performed with the tcR package in R, normalizing sharing by the product of cloneset sizes. Out-of-frame nonproductive sequences were analyzed to study raw recombination free of thymic and clonal selection effects. TCRdb passed the public sequencing reads through fastp at Q25 and MiXCR, retaining productive beta sequences. Rows with a matching CDR3 protein are joined into one entry that keeps the most common DNA and genes. Here the V and J calls rest on TCRdb's processing, not on the authors' analysis. The sample data list approximately 630,000 distinct CDR3 sequences, and around 7.4% of these were observed just once. The ten largest clones capture less than 2% of the sample.

Results the study describes overall, beyond this receptor: Out-of-frame TCR alpha sequences shared between twins showed an excess of low generation-probability sequences compared with coincidental sharing between unrelated individuals. Recombination models systematically underestimated out-of-frame TCR alpha sharing in monozygotic twins but agreed with sharing between unrelated individuals. Conclusions relied on cross-sectional statistical analysis, since the same donors could not be followed over many years. Fewer insertions were carried by abundant cord blood beta clonotypes, a similar but weaker trend appeared in young adult naive repertoires, and no such trend appeared in memory repertoires. Excess twin sharing in beta out-of-frame sequences was weaker because fewer shared sequences lowered the signal-to-noise ratio. Invariant T cells such as MAIT and iNKT could partly confound zero-insertion analyses, though diverse VJ usage argued against this for most clonotypes.

This clonotype was observed a few times. No cognate antigen has been identified for it. It has no much larger one-base neighbor in the sample; base qualities were not kept. Every donor in the study was a healthy Caucasian. The twin cohort consisted of three pairs of female monozygotic twins, all aged roughly 18 to 29 years. Peripheral blood mononuclear cells were the source from which RNA for the TCR libraries was isolated. CDR1 and CDR2 are drawn from the germline V gene (reference sequence): DFQATT, SNEGSKA. The CDR3 starts with the cysteine, ends with the phenylalanine, and has 13 residues. Only the CDR3 DNA is retained, 39 bases long and in frame from the first base. V is cut by 5 bases and J by 0 bases, and the space between the germline ends is 10 bases. This sample was shared with a second study, whose subject was yellow fever vaccine responses in identical twins. The second investigation adds: According to the authors, the vaccine-induced T cell response in identical twins seemed to be partly convergent and partly specific to each individual. Focusing on identical twins, the study followed the T cell clones that responded to the vaccine, and did so with precision.

The chain employs TRBV20-1 and TRBJ2-5; a confident D gene designation cannot be given. Sequenced material: PBMCs. The receptor was derived from a young woman in good health. Read as DNA, the sequence is TGCAGTGCTCGCCCGACGTACCAAGAGACCCAGTACTTC. This translates into CSARPTYQETQYF.